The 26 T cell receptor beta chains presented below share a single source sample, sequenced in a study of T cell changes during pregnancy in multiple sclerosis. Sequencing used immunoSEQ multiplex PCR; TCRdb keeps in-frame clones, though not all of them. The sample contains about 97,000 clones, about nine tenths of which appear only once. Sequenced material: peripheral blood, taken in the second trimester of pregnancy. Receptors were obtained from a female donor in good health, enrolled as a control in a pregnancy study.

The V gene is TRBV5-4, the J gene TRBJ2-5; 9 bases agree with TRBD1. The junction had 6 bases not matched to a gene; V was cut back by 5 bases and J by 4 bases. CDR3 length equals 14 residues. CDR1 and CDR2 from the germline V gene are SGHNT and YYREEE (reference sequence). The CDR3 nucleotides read TGTGCCAGCAGATCGACAGGGGGTCGAGAGACCCAGTACTTC. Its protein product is CASRSTGGRETQYF.

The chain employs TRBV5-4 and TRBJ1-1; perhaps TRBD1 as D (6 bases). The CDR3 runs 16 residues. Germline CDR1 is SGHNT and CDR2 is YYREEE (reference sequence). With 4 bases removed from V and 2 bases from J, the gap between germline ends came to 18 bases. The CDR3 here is CASSLKLRTDNTEAFF. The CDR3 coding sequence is TGTGCCAGCAGCCTTAAGCTTAGGACAGATAACACTGAAGCTTTCTTT. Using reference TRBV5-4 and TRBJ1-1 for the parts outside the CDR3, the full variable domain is ETGVTQSPTHLIKTRGQQVTLRCSSQSGHNTVSWYQQALGQGPQFIFQYYREEENGRGNFPPRFSGLQFPNYSSELNVNALELDDSALYLCASSLKLRTDNTEAFFGQGTRLTVV.

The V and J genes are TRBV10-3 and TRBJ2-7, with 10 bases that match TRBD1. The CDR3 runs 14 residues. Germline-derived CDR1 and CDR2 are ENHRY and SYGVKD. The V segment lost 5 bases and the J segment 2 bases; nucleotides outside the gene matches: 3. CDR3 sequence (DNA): TGTGCCATCAGTCCGGACAGGGGGACCTACGAGCAGTACTTC. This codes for CAISPDRGTYEQYF.

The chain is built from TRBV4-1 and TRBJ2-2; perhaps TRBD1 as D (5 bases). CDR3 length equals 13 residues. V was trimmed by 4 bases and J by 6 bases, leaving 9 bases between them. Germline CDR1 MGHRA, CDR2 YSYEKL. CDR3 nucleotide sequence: TGCGCCAGCAGCCCTGGGGCCGCCGGGGAGCTGTTTTTT. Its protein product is CASSPGAAGELFF.

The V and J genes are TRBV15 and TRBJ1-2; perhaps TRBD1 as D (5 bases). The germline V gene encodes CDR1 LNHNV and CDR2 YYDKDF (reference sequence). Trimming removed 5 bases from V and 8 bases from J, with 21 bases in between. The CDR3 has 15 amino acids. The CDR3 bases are TGTGCCACCAGCCCCGACAGACTCCCGAACGACGGCTACACCTTC. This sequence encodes CATSPDRLPNDGYTF.

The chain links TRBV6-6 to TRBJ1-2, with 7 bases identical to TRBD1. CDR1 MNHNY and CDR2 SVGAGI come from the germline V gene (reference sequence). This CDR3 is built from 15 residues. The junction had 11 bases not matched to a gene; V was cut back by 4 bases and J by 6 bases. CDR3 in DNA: TGTGCCAGCAGTTCAGCCCCGACAGGGAAAAATGGCTACACCTTC. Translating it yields CASSSAPTGKNGYTF.

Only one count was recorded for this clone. Written as DNA, the CDR3 is TGTGCCAGCAGCTGGACAGGAGTTACTGGAAACACCATATATTTT. This gives the protein CASSWTGVTGNTIYF. The V call is TRBV6-6, the J call TRBJ1-3, with 7 nucleotides matching TRBD1. The length of the CDR3 is 15 residues. Germline V gene sequence: CDR1 MNHNY, CDR2 SVGAGI (reference sequence). V shed 6 bases, J shed 2 bases, and the junction held 7 bases outside the gene matches.

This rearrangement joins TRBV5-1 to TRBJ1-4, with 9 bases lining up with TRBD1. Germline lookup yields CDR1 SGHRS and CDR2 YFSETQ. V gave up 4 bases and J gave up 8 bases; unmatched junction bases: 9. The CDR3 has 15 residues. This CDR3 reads CASSIHRGQGEKLFF. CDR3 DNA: TGCGCCAGCAGCATCCACAGGGGGCAAGGGGAAAAACTGTTTTTT.

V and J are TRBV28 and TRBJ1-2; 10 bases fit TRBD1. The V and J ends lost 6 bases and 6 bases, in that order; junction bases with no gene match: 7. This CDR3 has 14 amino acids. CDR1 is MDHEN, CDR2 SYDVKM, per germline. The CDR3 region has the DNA TGTGCCAGCAGGTGGACAGGGGGGTATGATGGCTACACCTTC. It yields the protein CASRWTGGYDGYTF.

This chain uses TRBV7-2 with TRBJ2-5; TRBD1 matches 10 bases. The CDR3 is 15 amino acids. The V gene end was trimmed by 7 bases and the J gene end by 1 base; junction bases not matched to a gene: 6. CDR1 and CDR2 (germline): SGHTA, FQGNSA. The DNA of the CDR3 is TGTGCCAGCATCCGACAGGGGGCCCTCCAAGAGACCCAGTACTTC. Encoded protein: CASIRQGALQETQYF.

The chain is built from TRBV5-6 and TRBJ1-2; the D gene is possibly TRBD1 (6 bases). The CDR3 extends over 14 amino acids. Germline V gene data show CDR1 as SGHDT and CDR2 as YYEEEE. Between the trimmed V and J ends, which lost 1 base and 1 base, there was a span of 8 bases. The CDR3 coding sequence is TGTGCCAGCAGCTTGCCAGGGGTTAACTATGGCTACACCTTC. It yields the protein CASSLPGVNYGYTF.

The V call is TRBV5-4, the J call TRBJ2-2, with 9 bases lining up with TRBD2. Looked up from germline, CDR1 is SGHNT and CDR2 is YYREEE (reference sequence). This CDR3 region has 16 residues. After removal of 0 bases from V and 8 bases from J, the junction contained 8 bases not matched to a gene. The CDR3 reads CASSLGLAETKGELFF. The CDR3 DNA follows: TGTGCCAGCAGCTTGGGACTAGCGGAGACGAAAGGGGAGCTGTTTTTT. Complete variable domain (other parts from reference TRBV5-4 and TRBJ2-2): ETGVTQSPTHLIKTRGQQVTLRCSSQSGHNTVSWYQQALGQGPQFIFQYYREEENGRGNFPPRFSGLQFPNYSSELNVNALELDDSALYLCASSLGLAETKGELFFGEGSRLTVL.

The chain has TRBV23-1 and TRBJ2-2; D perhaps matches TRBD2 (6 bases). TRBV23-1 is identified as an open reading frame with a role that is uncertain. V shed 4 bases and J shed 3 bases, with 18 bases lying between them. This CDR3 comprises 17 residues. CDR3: CASSPTGEGWDTGELFF. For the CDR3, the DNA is TGCGCCAGCAGTCCAACGGGGGAAGGGTGGGACACCGGGGAGCTGTTTTTT.

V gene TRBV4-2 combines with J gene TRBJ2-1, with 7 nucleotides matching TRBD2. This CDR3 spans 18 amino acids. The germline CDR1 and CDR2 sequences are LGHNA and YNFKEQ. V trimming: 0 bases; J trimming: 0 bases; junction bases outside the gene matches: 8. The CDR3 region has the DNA TGTGCCAGCAGCCAAGATTTGCTAGCGGCACTCTCCTACAATGAGCAGTTCTTC. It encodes CASSQDLLAALSYNEQFF.

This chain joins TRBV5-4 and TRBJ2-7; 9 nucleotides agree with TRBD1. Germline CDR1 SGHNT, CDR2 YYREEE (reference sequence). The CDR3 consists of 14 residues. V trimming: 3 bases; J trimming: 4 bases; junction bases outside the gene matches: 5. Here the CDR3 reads CASSSTGGGYEQYF. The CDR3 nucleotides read TGTGCCAGCAGCTCTACAGGGGGCGGGTACGAGCAGTACTTC.

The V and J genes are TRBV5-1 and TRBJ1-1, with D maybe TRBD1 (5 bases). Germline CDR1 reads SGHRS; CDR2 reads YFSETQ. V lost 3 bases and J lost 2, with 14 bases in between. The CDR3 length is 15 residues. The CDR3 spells CASSWRGGTNTEAFF. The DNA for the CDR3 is TGCGCCAGCAGCTGGAGGGGTGGGACCAACACTGAAGCTTTCTTT.

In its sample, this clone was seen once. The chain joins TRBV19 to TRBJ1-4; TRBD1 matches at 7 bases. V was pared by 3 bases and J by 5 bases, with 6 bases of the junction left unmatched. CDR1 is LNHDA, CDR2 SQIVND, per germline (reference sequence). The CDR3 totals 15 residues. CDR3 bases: TGTGCCAGTAGTATTCTAGCAGGGGGAAATGAAAAACTGTTTTTT. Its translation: CASSILAGGNEKLFF.

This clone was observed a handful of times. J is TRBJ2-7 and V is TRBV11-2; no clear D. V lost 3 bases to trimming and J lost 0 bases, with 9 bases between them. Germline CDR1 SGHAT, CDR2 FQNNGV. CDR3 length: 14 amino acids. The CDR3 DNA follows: TGTGCCAGCAGCTTTGGGCCATCCTCCTACGAGCAGTACTTC. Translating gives CASSFGPSSYEQYF.

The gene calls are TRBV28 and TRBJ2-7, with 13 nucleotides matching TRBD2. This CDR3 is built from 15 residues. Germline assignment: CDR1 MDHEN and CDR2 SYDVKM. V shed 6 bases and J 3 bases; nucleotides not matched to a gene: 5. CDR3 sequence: CASRPGLAGVYEQYF. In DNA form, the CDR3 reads TGTGCCAGCAGACCCGGACTAGCGGGGGTCTACGAGCAGTACTTC.

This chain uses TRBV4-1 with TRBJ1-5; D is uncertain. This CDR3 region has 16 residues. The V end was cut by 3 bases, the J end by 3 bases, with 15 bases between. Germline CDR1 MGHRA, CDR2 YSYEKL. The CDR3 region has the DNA TGCGCCAGCAGCCAGTTACCGCTATCTTACAATCAGCCCCAGCATTTT. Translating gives CASSQLPLSYNQPQHF.

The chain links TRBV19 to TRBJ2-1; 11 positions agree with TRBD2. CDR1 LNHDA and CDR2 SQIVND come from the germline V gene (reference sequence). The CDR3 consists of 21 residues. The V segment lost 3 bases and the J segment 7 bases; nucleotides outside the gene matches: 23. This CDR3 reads CASSMNTHRDLGLAAANEQFF. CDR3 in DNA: TGTGCCAGTAGTATGAATACCCACAGGGACTTGGGACTAGCGGCGGCGAATGAGCAGTTCTTC.

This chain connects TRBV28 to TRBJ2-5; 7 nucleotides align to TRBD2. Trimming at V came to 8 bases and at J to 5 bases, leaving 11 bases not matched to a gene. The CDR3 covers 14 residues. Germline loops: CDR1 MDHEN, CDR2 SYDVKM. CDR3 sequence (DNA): TGTGCCAGCGGGGGGGACCCCCTGGTGGAGACCCAGTACTTC. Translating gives CASGGDPLVETQYF. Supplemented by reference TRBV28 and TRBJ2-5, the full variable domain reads DVKVTQSSRYLVKRTGEKVFLECVQDMDHENMFWYRQDPGLGLRLIYFSYDVKMKEKGDIPEGYSVSREKKERFSLILESASTNQTSMYLCASGGDPLVETQYFGPGTRLLVL.

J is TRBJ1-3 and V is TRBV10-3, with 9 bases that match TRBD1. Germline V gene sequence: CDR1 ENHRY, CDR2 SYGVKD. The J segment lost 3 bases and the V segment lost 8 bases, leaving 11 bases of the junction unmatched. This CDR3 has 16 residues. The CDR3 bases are TGTGCCATCGACGGACCCGGGACAGGGAGTGGAAACACCATATATTTT. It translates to CAIDGPGTGSGNTIYF.

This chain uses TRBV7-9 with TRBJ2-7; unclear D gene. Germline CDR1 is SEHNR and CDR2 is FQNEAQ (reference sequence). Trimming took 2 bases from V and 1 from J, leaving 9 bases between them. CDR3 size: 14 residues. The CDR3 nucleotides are TGTGCCAGCAGCTTAATGGCTAGTTCCTACGAGCAGTACTTC. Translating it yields CASSLMASSYEQYF. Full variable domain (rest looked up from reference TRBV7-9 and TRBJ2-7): DTGVSQNPRHKITKRGQNVTFRCDPISEHNRLYWYRQTLGQGPEFLTYFQNEAQLEKSRLLSDRFSAERPKGSFSTLEIQRTEQGDSAMYLCASSLMASSYEQYFGPGTRLTVT.

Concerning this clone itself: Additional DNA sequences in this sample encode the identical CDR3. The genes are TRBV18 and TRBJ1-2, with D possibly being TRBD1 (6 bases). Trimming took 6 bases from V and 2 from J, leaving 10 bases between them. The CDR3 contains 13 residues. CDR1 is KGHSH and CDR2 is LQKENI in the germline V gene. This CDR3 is CASSPDRNYGYTF. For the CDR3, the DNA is TGTGCCAGCTCCCCGGACAGAAACTATGGCTACACCTTC.

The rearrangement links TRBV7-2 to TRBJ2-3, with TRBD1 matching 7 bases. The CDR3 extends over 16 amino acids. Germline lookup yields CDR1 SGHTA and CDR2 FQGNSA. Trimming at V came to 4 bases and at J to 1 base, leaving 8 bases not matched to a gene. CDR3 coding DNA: TGTGCCAGCAGCTCCGACAGGGTTAGGGGCACAGATACGCAGTATTTT. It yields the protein CASSSDRVRGTDTQYF.